This T cell receptor beta chain was sequenced in a study of memory CD4+ T cells and cytomegalovirus serostatus. Turning to the study itself: Donors were healthy Belgian adults, fewer than ten CMV seropositive and approximately 23 seronegative. General observations from the study: Of under 200 reported CMV TCRbeta sequences, around 63 were found in memory CD4+ repertoires. Median bootstrapped AUC for CMV status was approximately 0.96 originally, roughly 0.92 US-trained.

The V end lost 0 bases, the J end lost 4 bases, and 13 bases lay between the germline ends. The CDR3 runs 15 residues. The germline V gene encodes CDR1 SGDLS and CDR2 YYNGEE. Clones were read by immunoSEQ multiplex PCR, and TCRdb kept only the in-frame ones, dropping some. The sample holds 35,000 to 45,000 clones; over 65% are singletons and the top ten take 0.6% to 0.95%. Single viable CD3+CD4+CD8-CD45RO+ cells were sorted as the memory CD4+ T cells. Serum IgG to CMV pp150, pp28, p38 and p52 defined serostatus. Of note for this clone: Its specificity is not known.

Sample: memory CD4+ T cells from blood. The chain uses TRBV9 and TRBJ1-2; weak D call: TRBD1 (5 bases). The clonotype comes from an adult in good health and CMV-seronegative. In nucleotides, the CDR3 is TGTGCCAGCAGCGTAGGGGCAGGGTGGGTCTATGGCTACACCTTC. The encoded protein is CASSVGAGWVYGYTF.